This T cell receptor (beta chain) came from a study of T cell changes during pregnancy in multiple sclerosis. Germline CDR1 reads SGHRS; CDR2 reads YFSETQ. Trimming at V came to 0 bases and at J to 5 bases, leaving 12 bases not matched to a gene. The CDR3 length is 17 residues. Assay used: immunoSEQ multiplex PCR; TCRdb lists only in-frame clones, some missing. The sample includes some 40,000 clones, roughly nine tenths of them seen just once. The sequencing used CD4+ T cells from peripheral blood mononuclear cells, collected in the first trimester of pregnancy. The clonotype was recovered from a female donor with multiple sclerosis, enrolled in a pregnancy study. The chain recombines TRBV5-1 with TRBJ2-7; TRBD2 matches at 9 bases. DNA for the CDR3: TGCGCCAGCAGCTTGGACCTGGGGGCGGGAGGGTTAAACGAGCAGTACTTC. Translation: CASSLDLGAGGLNEQYF.